These T cell receptor beta chains were read from a single sample in a study of cytomegalovirus exposure and HLA in healthy donors. TCRdb's copy holds only in-frame clones and misses some; the assay was immunoSEQ multiplex PCR. The sample records under 150,000 clones, 91% being singletons. The sample taken for sequencing was PBMCs. The source of these receptors is a man between 18 and 29 years old in good health and CMV-seronegative. Both conserved end residues are part of each CDR3. D genes are given only for firm matches. Only part of the rows carry a size: once, few, many, or a class if the clone is expanded.

TGTGCCAGCTCACCCGGACAGGCCCACGAGCAGTACTTC | CASSPGQAHEQYF | - | TRBJ2-7 | TRBD1 | TRBV18
TGTGCCAGCAGAGGCAGGGCCTCTTCATTATTTGAAGCTTTCTTT | CASRGRASSLFEAFF | - | TRBJ1-1 | - | TRBV6-1
TGCGCCAGCAGCCAAACCGGGACACAAACCTCTGGGGCCAACGTCCTGACTTTC | CASSQTGTQTSGANVLTF | - | TRBJ2-6 | - | TRBV4-3
TGTGCCAGCAGCGCAGGAACAGGCTACCAGCCCCAGCATTTT | CASSAGTGYQPQHF | - | TRBJ1-5 | - | TRBV9
TGTGCCAGTAGTAATGTAATCGGGGAGCTGTTTTTT | CASSNVIGELFF | once | TRBJ2-2 | - | TRBV19
TGTGCCAGCAGATCTTTTCCCAGCGGGTACTCCTACAATGAGCAGTTCTTC | CASRSFPSGYSYNEQFF | once | TRBJ2-1 | - | TRBV2
TGTGCCAGCAGTTTAGAACATATCCAAGAGACCCAGTACTTC | CASSLEHIQETQYF | - | TRBJ2-5 | - | TRBV28
TGTGCCAGCAGTTTTTTGGGACAGGGAAACTCTGGGGCCAACGTCCTGACTTTC | CASSFLGQGNSGANVLTF | - | TRBJ2-6 | TRBD1 | TRBV27
TGTGCCAGTAGTATTTATATCGACAGGGGAAGCGGCTACACCTTC | CASSIYIDRGSGYTF | - | TRBJ1-2 | TRBD1 | TRBV19
TGTGCCAGCTACACCCTTATCAGGGAGGCAGGAAACACCATATATTTT | CASYTLIREAGNTIYF | few | TRBJ1-3 | - | TRBV2
TGTGCCTGGAGTACGGTGGGGGGGCGTCAGCCCCAGCATTTT | CAWSTVGGRQPQHF | - | TRBJ1-5 | - | TRBV30
TGTGCCAGCAGCTCCTTCTACAATGAGCAGTTCTTC | CASSSFYNEQFF | - | TRBJ2-1 | - | TRBV13
TGTGCCAGCAGCGTAGAAGGAACAGGCCTCTTCGGAAACACCATATATTTT | CASSVEGTGLFGNTIYF | once | TRBJ1-3 | - | TRBV9
TGTGCCATCAGTGGTCAGGGATACGAGCAGTACTTC | CAISGQGYEQYF | - | TRBJ2-7 | - | TRBV10-3
TGCAGCGTTGATCGTGGGCCAGATACGCAGTATTTT | CSVDRGPDTQYF | - | TRBJ2-3 | - | TRBV29-1
TGTGCCAGCAGCGTAGACCGGGGAAATACGCAGTATTTT | CASSVDRGNTQYF | - | TRBJ2-3 | - | TRBV9
TGTGCCAGCAGCTTGGCACAGGGGAACACTGAAGCTTTCTTT | CASSLAQGNTEAFF | - | TRBJ1-1 | - | TRBV5-4
TGTGCCTGGAGGGGTAGCAACACCGGGGAGCTGTTTTTT | CAWRGSNTGELFF | - | TRBJ2-2 | - | TRBV30
TGTGCCAGTAGTATTACGACAGGGCCGAACACCGGGGAGCTGTTTTTT | CASSITTGPNTGELFF | - | TRBJ2-2 | TRBD1 | TRBV19
TGTGCCAGCAGCTTAGCGGCTAGCGGGGTGAGCACAGATACGCAGTATTTT | CASSLAASGVSTDTQYF | - | TRBJ2-3 | TRBD2 | TRBV7-9
TGTGCCAGCAGCTGGGGGCGAAGCTCCTACGAGCAGTACTTC | CASSWGRSSYEQYF | - | TRBJ2-7 | - | TRBV5-8
TGCGCCAGCAGCATAGGGACTAGCGGGAGTAATGAGCAGTTCTTC | CASSIGTSGSNEQFF | - | TRBJ2-1 | TRBD2 | TRBV5-1
TGTGCCAGCAGTCCCACACCCATCGCGAACACCGGGGAGCTGTTTTTT | CASSPTPIANTGELFF | - | TRBJ2-2 | - | TRBV27
TGTGCCAGCAGCTTACAGCCGAACACTGAAGCTTTCTTT | CASSLQPNTEAFF | - | TRBJ1-1 | - | TRBV6-5
TGTGCCAGCAGCGCTGGGACAGGTGTCTACGAGCAGTACTTC | CASSAGTGVYEQYF | - | TRBJ2-7 | TRBD1 | TRBV9
TGCAGCTATATTCGTGCCGGGGAGCTGTTTTTT | CSYIRAGELFF | - | TRBJ2-2 | - | TRBV29-1
TGTGCCTGGAGTAAGGAGGGTGGGGGCTACACCTTC | CAWSKEGGGYTF | - | TRBJ1-2 | - | TRBV30
TGCGCCAGCAGCCGGGATCTAGCGGGGGGGCCCAATGAGCAGTTCTTC | CASSRDLAGGPNEQFF | - | TRBJ2-1 | TRBD2 | TRBV5-1
TGTGCCAGTAGTATTCTTAGGGACAGGGTCAATGAGCAGTTCTTC | CASSILRDRVNEQFF | - | TRBJ2-1 | TRBD1 | TRBV19
TGTGCCAGCAGCTCCGGGACAGTTTTCAATCAGCCCCAGCATTTT | CASSSGTVFNQPQHF | - | TRBJ1-5 | TRBD1 | TRBV28
TGTGCCATCAGTGAAAATATCGGGACCCAGTACTTC | CAISENIGTQYF | - | TRBJ2-5 | - | TRBV10-3
TGTGCCAGCAGCTCCGGGACTAGCGGGGGGGCAGATACGCAGTATTTT | CASSSGTSGGADTQYF | - | TRBJ2-3 | TRBD2 | TRBV11-3
TGCGCCAGCAGCCTCCGGGACAGGGGTGAAGAGCAGTACTTC | CASSLRDRGEEQYF | - | TRBJ2-7 | TRBD1 | TRBV5-1
TGTGCCAGCAGCACCCGCTCGACAACGAGTGCAACTAATGAAAAACTGTTTTTT | CASSTRSTTSATNEKLFF | - | TRBJ1-4 | - | TRBV7-9
TGTGCCAGCAGCCAGGGGACTAGCGGACGACGCACAGATACGCAGTATTTT | CASSQGTSGRRTDTQYF | - | TRBJ2-3 | TRBD2 | TRBV5-4
TGCAGTGCAAGCGGCACAGATACGCAGTATTTT | CSASGTDTQYF | - | TRBJ2-3 | - | TRBV20-1
TGTGCCAGCAGTTTTACAGGGGGCGAGGAGACCCAGTACTTC | CASSFTGGEETQYF | - | TRBJ2-5 | TRBD1 | TRBV25-1
TGTGCCATCAGGGCCCAGAGAGCGACTACAGATACGCAGTATTTT | CAIRAQRATTDTQYF | - | TRBJ2-3 | - | TRBV10-3
TGTGCCAGTAGTATAGGGAGGGGGCAGACCCAGTACTTC | CASSIGRGQTQYF | few | TRBJ2-5 | - | TRBV19
TGCAGCGCGAGCGGGGTCACTCAAGAGACCCAGTACTTC | CSASGVTQETQYF | - | TRBJ2-5 | TRBD2 | TRBV29-1
TGTGCCAGCAGGGACAGGGGGCAGACAGATACGCAGTATTTT | CASRDRGQTDTQYF | - | TRBJ2-3 | TRBD1 | TRBV6-5
TGTGCCAGCAGGCTAGGGACGGGGGGGTGGACCGGGGAGCTGTTTTTT | CASRLGTGGWTGELFF | - | TRBJ2-2 | TRBD2 | TRBV27
TGTGCCAGCAGTTCCTATGGGACTAGCGGGAGGTCGCCTCACAATGAGCAGTTCTTC | CASSSYGTSGRSPHNEQFF | - | TRBJ2-1 | TRBD2 | TRBV27
TGTGCCAGTAGTATCTCGACAGGGAACTATGGCTACACCTTC | CASSISTGNYGYTF | few | TRBJ1-2 | TRBD1 | TRBV19
TGTGCCAGCAGCTTATCCCGGGACAGGGGCGGGTACACTGAAGCTTTCTTT | CASSLSRDRGGYTEAFF | - | TRBJ1-1 | TRBD1 | TRBV7-3
TGTGCCAGCAGTTTTACTAGGACTAGCGGAGCCCAATACAATGAGCAGTTCTTC | CASSFTRTSGAQYNEQFF | - | TRBJ2-1 | TRBD2 | TRBV28
TGTGCCAGCAGCTCGGGACTAAGAAAGGAGCAGTTCTTC | CASSSGLRKEQFF | - | TRBJ2-1 | TRBD2 | TRBV13
TGTGCCAGCAGCCCACAGCTAGCGAGTTCAGATACGCAGTATTTT | CASSPQLASSDTQYF | - | TRBJ2-3 | - | TRBV6-5
TGTGCCAGCAGCACCCGGGACAGTATGCGGACCCAGTACTTC | CASSTRDSMRTQYF | few | TRBJ2-5 | TRBD1 | TRBV9
TGTGCCAGCAGCAATCACCGGGGTCCTAATGAAAAACTGTTTTTT | CASSNHRGPNEKLFF | - | TRBJ1-4 | - | TRBV11-2
TGTGCCAGCAGCCAATGGATGCAGGGGGCGGGAGAAAAACTGTTTTTT | CASSQWMQGAGEKLFF | - | TRBJ1-4 | TRBD1 | TRBV16
TGCGCCAGTACTGAGACAGATTCCCAAGAGACCCAGTACTTC | CASTETDSQETQYF | - | TRBJ2-5 | - | TRBV4-1
TGTGCCAGCAGCATCCACGGGACAGGGGGTTCGAACACCGGGGAGCTGTTTTTT | CASSIHGTGGSNTGELFF | - | TRBJ2-2 | TRBD1 | TRBV7-2
TGTGCCAGCAGCTCAAGCGGGAGCTCCTACAATGAGCAGTTCTTC | CASSSSGSSYNEQFF | - | TRBJ2-1 | TRBD2 | TRBV9
TGTGCCAGCAGCTTATTCGGGGTTAATGAAAAACTGTTTTTT | CASSLFGVNEKLFF | - | TRBJ1-4 | - | TRBV11-3
TGTGCCAGCAGCGTATGGGCCCATGGCCAGGGCGGGGAGCTGTTTTTT | CASSVWAHGQGGELFF | - | TRBJ2-2 | - | TRBV9